A single sample is the source of the 22 T cell receptor beta chains below, sequenced in a study of T cells in Graves' hyperthyroidism and ophthalmopathy. Amplified TCR beta CDR3 regions came from RNA transcripts. The primer set for the first-round RT-PCR of the TCR CDR3 was HTBI. TCRdb itself ran the multiplex PCR reads through MiXCR, one entry per CDR3 protein. The profile shows about 350,000 distinct CDR3 sequences, 12% to 15% of them singletons. Specimen: blood. The receptors were sampled from a woman aged 40-49 years with Graves' ophthalmopathy.

About this clonotype: The conserved phenylalanine or tryptophan is not found at the CDR3 terminus, so this likely reflects a read error. The chain recombines TRBV11-2 with TRBJ2-5; D tentatively fits TRBD1 or TRBD2 (5 bases each). CDR1 SGHAT and CDR2 FQNNGV come from the germline V gene. This CDR3 has 19 residues. CDR3 nucleotides: TGCGCCAGCAGCTTAGGAAGGTTTACTTCCAGGGTTAGCGAAGAGACCCAGTACTCC. Its translation: CASSLGRFTSRVSEETQYS.

This clonotype was observed many times. V and J are TRBV6-1 and TRBJ2-1, with 12 nucleotides matching TRBD2. J gave up 6 bases and V 6 bases, and 6 bases lay outside the gene matches. The CDR3 contains 15 residues. Germline-derived CDR1 and CDR2 are MNHNS and SASEGT. CDR3 DNA sequence: TGTGCCAGCAGACCTACTAGCGGGAGGTTCAATGAGCAGTTCTTC. Its translation: CASRPTSGRFNEQFF.

This clonotype was counted a few times. The chain joins TRBV5-1 to TRBJ2-4; TRBD2 agrees at 12 bases. CDR3 size: 16 residues. CDR1 is SGHRS, CDR2 YFSETQ, per germline. The V and J ends lost 4 bases and 8 bases, in that order; junction bases with no gene match: 10. The CDR3 DNA is TGCGCCAGCAGCCTGTTACTAGCGGGGGGTGTAGACATTCAGTACTTC. This sequence encodes CASSLLLAGGVDIQYF. The variable domain in full, with the rest retrieved from reference TRBV5-1 and TRBJ2-4, is KAGVTQTPRYLIKTRGQQVTLSCSPISGHRSVSWYQQTPGQGLQFLFEYFSETQRNKGNFPGRFSGRQFSNSRSEMNVSTLELGDSALYLCASSLLLAGGVDIQYFGAGTRLSVL.

CDR3 bases: TGTGCCAGCAGCCTATGGACAGGGTTGGCTGAAAAACTGTTTTTT. It encodes CASSLWTGLAEKLFF. V gene TRBV3-1 combines with J gene TRBJ1-4, with TRBD1 matching over 8 bases. Germline V gives CDR1 LGHDT, CDR2 YNNKEL (reference sequence). Trimming took 4 bases from V and 7 from J; bases not matched to a gene: 8. The CDR3 length is 15 residues.

The V and J genes are TRBV12-3 or TRBV12-4 and TRBJ1-5; D might be TRBD1 (6 bases). The CDR3 runs to 14 residues. V dropped 6 bases and J dropped 9 bases, with 18 bases sitting between them. The CDR3 loop reads CASSTPTGSRPQHF. CDR3 bases: TGTGCCAGCAGCACACCGACAGGTTCGCGGCCCCAGCATTTT.

This clonotype has ten or more counts. The rearrangement joins TRBV27 to TRBJ2-2, with 7 bases matching TRBD1. Germline trimming cut 5 bases from V and 1 base from J; bases unmatched to any gene: 4. The germline gives CDR1 MNHEY, CDR2 SMNVEV (reference sequence). The CDR3 covers 15 residues. The CDR3 spells CASSPGTENTGELFF. Here the CDR3 DNA reads TGTGCCAGCAGTCCCGGGACAGAGAACACCGGGGAGCTGTTTTTT.

The gene calls are TRBV4-1 and TRBJ1-2, with 8 bases identical to TRBD1. Trimming at V came to 1 base and at J to 4 bases, leaving 17 bases not matched to a gene. The CDR3 extends over 19 amino acids. CDR1 and CDR2 (germline): MGHRA, YSYEKL. CDR3 DNA sequence: TGCGCCAGCAGCCAAGTAGGAGGGACAGGAATCTCGGCCCTCTATGGCTACACCTTC. Its translation: CASSQVGGTGISALYGYTF.

This clonotype was counted ten times or more. The rearrangement joins TRBV15 to TRBJ2-2; D not resolved. Looked up from germline, CDR1 is LNHNV and CDR2 is YYDKDF (reference sequence). V shed 5 bases and J shed 3 bases, with 10 bases lying between them. This CDR3 region has 14 residues. In DNA, the CDR3 is TGTGCCACCAGCCTAAGCAGGTACACCGGGGAGCTGTTTTTT. Translation: CATSLSRYTGELFF.

Many counts were recorded for this clonotype. V gene TRBV10-2 combines with J gene TRBJ2-1; 13 bases map to TRBD2. The CDR3 sequence is 17 residues long. The V segment lost 4 bases and the J segment 7 bases; nucleotides outside the gene matches: 10. Per the germline V gene, CDR1 is WSHSY and CDR2 is SAAADI. Here the CDR3 DNA reads TGCGCCAGCAGTGTCCGACTAGCGGGGGGCTGGGGGAATGAGCAGTTCTTC. As protein: CASSVRLAGGWGNEQFF.

This clonotype was detected many times. The rearrangement joins TRBV20-1 to TRBJ1-1, with a possible D match to TRBD1 (6 bases). Germline-derived CDR1 and CDR2 are DFQATT and SNEGSKA (reference sequence). The CDR3 runs 14 residues. CDR3 DNA sequence: TGCAGCATCTATAACGGGACACCAAACACTGAAGCTTTCTTT. It specifies CSIYNGTPNTEAFF.

This clonotype was found many times. This chain connects TRBV2 to TRBJ1-6; 8 positions agree with TRBD1. V dropped 7 bases and J dropped 0; count of bases not matched to a gene: 20. The CDR3 is made up of 21 amino acids. Germline-derived CDR1 and CDR2 are SNHLY and FYNNEI. The chain's CDR3 is CASTYYTGTGVVGSYNSPLHF. In DNA form, the CDR3 reads TGTGCCAGCACCTACTACACAGGGACAGGCGTTGTTGGCTCCTATAATTCACCCCTCCACTTT.

Ten or more counts support this clonotype. V usage is TRBV29-1 and J usage is TRBJ2-4; 11 bases agree with TRBD2. This CDR3 has 14 amino acids. The V gene's germline CDR1 is SQVTM and CDR2 ANQGSEA. The V and J ends lost 4 bases and 8 bases, in that order; junction bases with no gene match: 7. The CDR3 spells CSVVTSGRGDIQYF. The CDR3 DNA follows: TGCAGCGTTGTAACTAGCGGGAGAGGGGACATTCAGTACTTC.

The chain links TRBV6-5 to TRBJ2-7; D possibly corresponds to TRBD1 (6 bases). Germline loops: CDR1 MNHEY, CDR2 SVGAGI. Trimming shortened V by 2 bases and J by 0 bases, and 8 bases separated the two germline ends. The CDR3 extends over 14 amino acids. CDR3 sequence: CASSYGDTSYEQYF. The CDR3 region has the DNA TGTGCCAGCAGTTACGGGGACACCTCCTACGAGCAGTACTTC.

This clonotype was seen ten or more times. The V and J genes are TRBV28 and TRBJ2-7, with D uncertain. The V gene lost 4 bases and the J gene lost 7 bases, with 17 bases spanning the gap. This CDR3 is 14 amino acids long. CDR1 is MDHEN and CDR2 is SYDVKM in the germline V gene. The CDR3 DNA reads as TGTGCCAGCAGTTATCCGGGCCCCACGAGGGAGCAGTACTTC. Amino acid sequence: CASSYPGPTREQYF.

This clonotype was seen at least ten times. The CDR3 DNA reads TGTGCCAGCAGGACAACAGGAGGCTATGGCTACACCTTC. This sequence encodes CASRTTGGYGYTF. The chain employs TRBV6-1 and TRBJ1-2, with D perhaps matching TRBD1 (5 bases). The CDR3 has 13 residues. Germline CDR1 reads MNHNS; CDR2 reads SASEGT. Trimming stripped 6 bases from V and 4 bases from J, with 12 bases between.

This clonotype has ten or more counts. V usage is TRBV3-1 and J usage is TRBJ2-5, with D uncertain. Trimming took off 6 bases at V and 0 bases at J, with 8 bases between the two ends. Germline V gene lookup returns CDR1 LGHDT and CDR2 YNNKEL (reference sequence). CDR3 length: 13 amino acids. DNA for the CDR3: TGTGCCAGCAGGGCGCCGAACCAAGAGACCCAGTACTTC. The encoded protein is CASRAPNQETQYF.

Many counts were recorded for this clonotype. The V gene is TRBV2, the J gene TRBJ2-1, with D unresolved. This CDR3 comprises 11 residues. Germline CDR1 is SNHLY and CDR2 is FYNNEI. The V gene lost 4 bases and the J gene lost 7 bases, with 5 bases spanning the gap. CDR3 in DNA: TGTGCCAGCAGTGGTCTAAATGAGCAGTTCTTC. This encodes CASSGLNEQFF.

This clonotype was detected once. A read error is possible here, since a much larger clone lies one base away. The chain has TRBV13 and TRBJ2-7; D unresolved. The J call is uncertain, as TRBJ2-1 better fits the DNA end. Germline lookup yields CDR1 PRHDT and CDR2 FYEKMQ (reference sequence). CDR3 size: 15 residues. The DNA of the CDR3 is TGTGCCAGCAGCTTAGGCTATGGATCTTCCTACGAGCAGTTCTTC. It is translated as CASSLGYGSSYEQFF.

The rearrangement links TRBV20-1 to TRBJ1-5; D might be TRBD1 (6 bases). Germline values: CDR1 DFQATT, CDR2 SNEGSKA (reference sequence). This CDR3 has 13 amino acids. With 5 bases removed from V and 7 bases from J, the gap between germline ends came to 15 bases. The CDR3 loop is CSASNRARQPQHF. The DNA for the CDR3 is TGCAGTGCTTCAAACAGGGCCAGGCAGCCCCAGCATTTT.

This clonotype was detected ten times or more. The CDR3 loop reads CASHSQETQYF. The CDR3 coding sequence is TGTGCCAGCCACAGCCAAGAGACCCAGTACTTC. The V call is TRBV28, the J call TRBJ2-5; D remains ambiguous. This CDR3 spans 11 amino acids. V was trimmed by 8 bases and J by 1 base, leaving 5 bases between them. Germline assignment: CDR1 MDHEN and CDR2 SYDVKM.

This clonotype was seen a few times. CDR3 protein: CSAAGGRPRNNEQFF. CDR3 DNA sequence: TGCAGCGCCGCAGGGGGTCGGCCCCGCAACAATGAGCAGTTCTTC. This chain uses TRBV29-1 with TRBJ2-1; 7 nucleotides agree with TRBD1. This CDR3 region has 15 residues. V dropped 7 bases and J dropped 5; count of bases not matched to a gene: 14. CDR1 and CDR2 from the germline V gene are SQVTM and ANQGSEA.

In this sample, this clonotype turned up many times. V and J are TRBV20-1 and TRBJ2-3; D is possibly TRBD2 (7 bases). The germline V and J ends were trimmed by 6 bases and 4 bases, with 17 bases remaining between them. The CDR3 contains 14 residues. The germline CDR1 and CDR2 sequences are DFQATT and SNEGSKA (reference sequence). Written as DNA, the CDR3 is TGCAGTGCCCGAAGGGGGGGATACGCAGATACGCAGTATTTT. This sequence encodes CSARRGGYADTQYF.